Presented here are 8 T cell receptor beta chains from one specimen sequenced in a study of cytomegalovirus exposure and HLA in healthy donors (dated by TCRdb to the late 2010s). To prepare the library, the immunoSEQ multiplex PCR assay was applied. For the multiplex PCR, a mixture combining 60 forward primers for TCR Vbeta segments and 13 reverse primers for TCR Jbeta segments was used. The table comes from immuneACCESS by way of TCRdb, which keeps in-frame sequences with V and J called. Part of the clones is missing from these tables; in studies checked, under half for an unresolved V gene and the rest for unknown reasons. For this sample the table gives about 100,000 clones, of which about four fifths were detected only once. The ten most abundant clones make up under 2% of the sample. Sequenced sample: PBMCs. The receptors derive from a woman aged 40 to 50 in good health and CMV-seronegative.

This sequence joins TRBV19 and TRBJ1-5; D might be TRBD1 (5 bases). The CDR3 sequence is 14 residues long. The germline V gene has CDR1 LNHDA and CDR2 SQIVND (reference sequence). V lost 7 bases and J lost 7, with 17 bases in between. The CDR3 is CASTQHGTNQPQHF. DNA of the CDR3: TGTGCCAGTACTCAACACGGGACTAACCAGCCCCAGCATTTT.

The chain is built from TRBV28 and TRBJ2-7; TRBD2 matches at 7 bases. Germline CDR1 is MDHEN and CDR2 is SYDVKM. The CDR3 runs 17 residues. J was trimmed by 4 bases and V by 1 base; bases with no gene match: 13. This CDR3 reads CASSLSPSLAENYEQYF. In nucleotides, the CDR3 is TGTGCCAGCAGTTTATCCCCCTCGCTAGCGGAAAATTACGAGCAGTACTTC. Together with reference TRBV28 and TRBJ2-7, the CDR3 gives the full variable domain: DVKVTQSSRYLVKRTGEKVFLECVQDMDHENMFWYRQDPGLGLRLIYFSYDVKMKEKGDIPEGYSVSREKKERFSLILESASTNQTSMYLCASSLSPSLAENYEQYFGPGTRLTVT.

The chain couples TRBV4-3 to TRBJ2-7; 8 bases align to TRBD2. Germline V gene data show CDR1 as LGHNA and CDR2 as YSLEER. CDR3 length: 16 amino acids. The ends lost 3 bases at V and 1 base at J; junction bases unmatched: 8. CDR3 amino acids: CASSQDYAGGSYEQYF. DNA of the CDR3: TGCGCCAGCAGCCAGGATTACGCGGGGGGATCCTACGAGCAGTACTTC.

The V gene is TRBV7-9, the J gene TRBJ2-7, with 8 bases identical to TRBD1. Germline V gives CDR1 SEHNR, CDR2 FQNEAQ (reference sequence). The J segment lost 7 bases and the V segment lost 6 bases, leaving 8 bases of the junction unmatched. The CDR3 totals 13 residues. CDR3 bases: TGTGCCAGCAGGGGACAGGCGGTGGGTGAGCAGTACTTC. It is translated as CASRGQAVGEQYF.

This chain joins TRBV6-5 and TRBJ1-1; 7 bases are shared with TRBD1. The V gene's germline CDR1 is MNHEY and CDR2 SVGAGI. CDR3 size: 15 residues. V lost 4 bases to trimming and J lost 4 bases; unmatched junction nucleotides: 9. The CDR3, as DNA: TGTGCCAGCAGTTTTTTAGGTACAGGGGCCACTGAAGCTTTCTTT. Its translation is CASSFLGTGATEAFF.

This CDR3 reads CASSLARQGFYNEQFF. Here the CDR3 DNA reads TGTGCCAGCAGCTTAGCGAGACAGGGTTTCTACAATGAGCAGTTCTTC. V is TRBV7-8 and J is TRBJ2-1; 7 bases fit TRBD1. After removal of 0 bases from V and 3 bases from J, the junction contained 5 bases not matched to a gene. This CDR3 spans 16 amino acids. Germline CDR1 reads SGHVS; CDR2 reads FQNEAQ.

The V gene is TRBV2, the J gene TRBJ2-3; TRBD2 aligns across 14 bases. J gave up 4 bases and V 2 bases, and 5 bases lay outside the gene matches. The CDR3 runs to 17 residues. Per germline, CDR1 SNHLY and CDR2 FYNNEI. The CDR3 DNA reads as TGTGCCAGCAGTGAAAGGACGGGACTAGCGGGAGCAGATACGCAGTATTTT. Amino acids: CASSERTGLAGADTQYF.

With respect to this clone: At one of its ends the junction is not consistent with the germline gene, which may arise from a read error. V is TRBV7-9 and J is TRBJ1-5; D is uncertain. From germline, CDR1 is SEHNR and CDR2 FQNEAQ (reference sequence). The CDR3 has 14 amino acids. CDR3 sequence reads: CSSSPTESNQPQHF. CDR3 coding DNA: TGTTCCAGCAGTCCAACAGAAAGCAATCAGCCCCAGCATTTT.